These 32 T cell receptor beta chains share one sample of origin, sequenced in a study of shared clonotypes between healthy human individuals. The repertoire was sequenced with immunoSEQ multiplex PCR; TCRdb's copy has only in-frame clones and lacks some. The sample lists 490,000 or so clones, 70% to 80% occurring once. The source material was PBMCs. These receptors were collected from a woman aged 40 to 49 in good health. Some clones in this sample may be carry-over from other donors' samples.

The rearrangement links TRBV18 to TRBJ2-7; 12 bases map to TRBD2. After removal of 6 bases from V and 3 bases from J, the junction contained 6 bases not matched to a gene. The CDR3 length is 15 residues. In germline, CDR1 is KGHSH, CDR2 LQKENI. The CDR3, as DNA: TGTGCCAGCTCCCATCGGACTAGCGGGAACTACGAGCAGTACTTC. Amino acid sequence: CASSHRTSGNYEQYF.

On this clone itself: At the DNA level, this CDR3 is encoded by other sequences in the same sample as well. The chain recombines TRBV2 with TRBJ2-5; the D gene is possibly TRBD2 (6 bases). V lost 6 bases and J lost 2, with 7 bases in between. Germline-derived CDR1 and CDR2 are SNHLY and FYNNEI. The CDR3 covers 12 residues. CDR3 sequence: CASRGLQETQYF. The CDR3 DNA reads TGTGCCAGCAGGGGACTGCAAGAGACCCAGTACTTC.

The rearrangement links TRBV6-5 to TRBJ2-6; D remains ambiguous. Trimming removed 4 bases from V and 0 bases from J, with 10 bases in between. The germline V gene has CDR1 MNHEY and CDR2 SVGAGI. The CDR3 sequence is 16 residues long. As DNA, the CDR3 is TGTGCCAGCAGTTCACGGGCCCGCTCTGGGGCCAACGTCCTGACTTTC. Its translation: CASSSRARSGANVLTF.

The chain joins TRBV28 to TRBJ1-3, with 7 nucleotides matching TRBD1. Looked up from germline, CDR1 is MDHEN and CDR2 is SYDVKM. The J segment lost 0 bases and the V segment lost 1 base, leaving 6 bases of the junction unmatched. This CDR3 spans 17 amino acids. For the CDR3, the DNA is TGTGCCAGCAGTTTATCCGGGACAGCGGACTCTGGAAACACCATATATTTT. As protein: CASSLSGTADSGNTIYF.

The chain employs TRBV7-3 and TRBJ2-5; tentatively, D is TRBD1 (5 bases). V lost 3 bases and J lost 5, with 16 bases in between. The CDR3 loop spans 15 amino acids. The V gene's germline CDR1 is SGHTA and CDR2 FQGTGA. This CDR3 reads CASSLQPGYGETQYF. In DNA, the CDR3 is TGTGCCAGCAGCTTGCAACCAGGGTACGGGGAGACCCAGTACTTC. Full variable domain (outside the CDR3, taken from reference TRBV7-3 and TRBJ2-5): GAGVSQTPSNKVTEKGKYVELRCDPISGHTALYWYRQSLGQGPEFLIYFQGTGAADDSGLPNDRFFAVRPEGSVSTLKIQRTERGDSAVYLCASSLQPGYGETQYFGPGTRLLVL.

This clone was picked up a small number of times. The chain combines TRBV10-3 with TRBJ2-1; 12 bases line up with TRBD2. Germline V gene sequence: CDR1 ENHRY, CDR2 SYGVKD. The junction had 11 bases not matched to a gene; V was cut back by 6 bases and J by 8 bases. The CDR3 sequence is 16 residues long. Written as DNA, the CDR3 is TGTGCCATCAGACGGACTAGCGGGGCCCCCCCGTATGAGCAGTTCTTC. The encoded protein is CAIRRTSGAPPYEQFF.

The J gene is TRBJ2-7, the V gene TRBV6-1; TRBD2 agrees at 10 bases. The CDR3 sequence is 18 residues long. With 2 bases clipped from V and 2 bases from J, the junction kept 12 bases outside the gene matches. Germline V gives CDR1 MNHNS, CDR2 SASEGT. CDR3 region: CASSEPLRKREGPYEQYF. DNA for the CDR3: TGTGCCAGCAGTGAACCCCTCCGGAAGCGGGAGGGCCCCTACGAGCAGTACTTC.

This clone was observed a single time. The DNA for the CDR3 is TGTGCCAGCAGCTTAGGATATAGGGGCACAGATACGCAGTATTTT. Translated, it gives CASSLGYRGTDTQYF. J is TRBJ2-3 and V is TRBV7-9; D call uncertain. V was shortened by 1 base and J by 1 base, with 9 bases between the two germline ends. The CDR3 is 15 amino acids. The germline V gene has CDR1 SEHNR and CDR2 FQNEAQ (reference sequence).

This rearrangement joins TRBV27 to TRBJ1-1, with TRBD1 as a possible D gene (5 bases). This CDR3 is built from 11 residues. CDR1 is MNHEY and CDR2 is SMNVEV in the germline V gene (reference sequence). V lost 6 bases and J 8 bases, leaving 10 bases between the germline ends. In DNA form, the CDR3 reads TGTGCCAGCAGCCACAGGACAGAAGCTTTCTTT. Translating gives CASSHRTEAFF.

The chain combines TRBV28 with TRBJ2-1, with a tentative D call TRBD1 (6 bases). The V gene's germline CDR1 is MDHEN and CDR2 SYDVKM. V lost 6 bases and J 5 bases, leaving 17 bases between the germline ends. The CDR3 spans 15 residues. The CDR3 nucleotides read TGTGCCAGCAGCCCATCACAAACAGGGCACAATGAGCAGTTCTTC. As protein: CASSPSQTGHNEQFF.

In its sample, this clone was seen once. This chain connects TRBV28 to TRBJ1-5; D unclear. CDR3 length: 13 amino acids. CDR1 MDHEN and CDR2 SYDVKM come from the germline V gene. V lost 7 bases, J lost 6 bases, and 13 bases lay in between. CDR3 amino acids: CASMTDLGQPQHF. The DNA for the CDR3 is TGTGCCAGCATGACGGATCTAGGTCAGCCCCAGCATTTT.

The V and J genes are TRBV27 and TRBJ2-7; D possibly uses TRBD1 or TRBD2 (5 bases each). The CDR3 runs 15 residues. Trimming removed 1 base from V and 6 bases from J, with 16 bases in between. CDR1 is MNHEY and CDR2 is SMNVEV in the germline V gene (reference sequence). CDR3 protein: CASSLFPGDAGEQYF. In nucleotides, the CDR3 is TGTGCCAGCAGTTTATTCCCCGGGGACGCGGGCGAGCAGTACTTC.

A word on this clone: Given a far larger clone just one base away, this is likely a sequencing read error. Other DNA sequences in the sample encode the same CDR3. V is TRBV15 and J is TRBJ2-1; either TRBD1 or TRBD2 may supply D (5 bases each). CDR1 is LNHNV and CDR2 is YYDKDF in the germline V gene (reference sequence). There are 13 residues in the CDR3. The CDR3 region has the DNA TGTGCCACCAGCAGAGATCGCGGGCACCCAGGGCTCTTC. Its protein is CATSRDRGHPGLF.

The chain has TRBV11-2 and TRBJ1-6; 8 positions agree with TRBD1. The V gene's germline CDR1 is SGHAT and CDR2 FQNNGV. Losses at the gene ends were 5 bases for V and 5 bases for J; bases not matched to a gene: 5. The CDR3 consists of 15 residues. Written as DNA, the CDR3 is TGTGCCAGCAGCCCCGGACAGGGCCATAATTCACCCCTCCACTTT. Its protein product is CASSPGQGHNSPLHF.

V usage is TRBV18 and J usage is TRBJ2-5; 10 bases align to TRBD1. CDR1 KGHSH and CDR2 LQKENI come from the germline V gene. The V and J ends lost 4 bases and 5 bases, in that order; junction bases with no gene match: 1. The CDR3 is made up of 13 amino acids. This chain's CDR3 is CASSRGQGETQYF. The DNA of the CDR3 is TGTGCCAGCTCACGGGGACAGGGGGAGACCCAGTACTTC.

The CDR3 DNA reads TGCGCCAGCAGCTTGACAGGGGGCAACACTGAAGCTTTCTTT. Its translation: CASSLTGGNTEAFF. J is TRBJ1-1 and V is TRBV5-1, with 9 nucleotides matching TRBD1. Germline V gene sequence: CDR1 SGHRS, CDR2 YFSETQ. The CDR3 sequence is 14 residues long. The V segment lost 1 base and the J segment 2 bases; nucleotides outside the gene matches: 0.

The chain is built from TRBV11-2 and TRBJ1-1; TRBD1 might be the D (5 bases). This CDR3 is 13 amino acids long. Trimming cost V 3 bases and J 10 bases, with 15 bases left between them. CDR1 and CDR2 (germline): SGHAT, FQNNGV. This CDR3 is CASSFSRDEGAFF. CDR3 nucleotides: TGTGCCAGCAGCTTTAGCAGGGATGAAGGAGCTTTCTTT.

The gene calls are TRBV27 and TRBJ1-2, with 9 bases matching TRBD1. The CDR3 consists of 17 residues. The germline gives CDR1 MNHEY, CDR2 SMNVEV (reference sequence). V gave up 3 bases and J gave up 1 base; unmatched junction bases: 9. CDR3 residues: CASSFTLWTGDNYGYTF. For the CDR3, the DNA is TGTGCCAGCAGTTTTACTCTATGGACAGGGGATAACTATGGCTACACCTTC.

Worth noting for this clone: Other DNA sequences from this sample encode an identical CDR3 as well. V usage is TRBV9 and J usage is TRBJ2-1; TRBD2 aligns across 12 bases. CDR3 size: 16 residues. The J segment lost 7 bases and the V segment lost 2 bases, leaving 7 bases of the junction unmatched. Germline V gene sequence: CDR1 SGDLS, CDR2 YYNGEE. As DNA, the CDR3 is TGTGCCAGCAGCGTCGGGGGACTAGCGGGTGGGAATGAGCAGTTCTTC. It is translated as CASSVGGLAGGNEQFF.

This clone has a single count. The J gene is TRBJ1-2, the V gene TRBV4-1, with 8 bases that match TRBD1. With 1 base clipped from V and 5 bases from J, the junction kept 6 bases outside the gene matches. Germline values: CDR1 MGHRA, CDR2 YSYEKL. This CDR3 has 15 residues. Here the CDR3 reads CASSQGTGWGYGYTF. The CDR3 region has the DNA TGCGCCAGCAGCCAAGGGACAGGGTGGGGGTATGGCTACACCTTC.

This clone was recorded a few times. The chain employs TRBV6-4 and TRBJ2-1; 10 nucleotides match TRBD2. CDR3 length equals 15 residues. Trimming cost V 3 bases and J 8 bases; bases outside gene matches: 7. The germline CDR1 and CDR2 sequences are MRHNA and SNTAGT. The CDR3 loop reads CASSEASGSLDEQFF. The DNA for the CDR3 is TGTGCCAGCAGTGAGGCTAGCGGGAGTCTCGATGAGCAGTTCTTC.

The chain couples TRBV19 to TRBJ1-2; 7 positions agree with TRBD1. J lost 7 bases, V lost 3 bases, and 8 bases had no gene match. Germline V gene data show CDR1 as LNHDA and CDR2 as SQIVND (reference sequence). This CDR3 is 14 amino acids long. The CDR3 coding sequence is TGTGCCAGTAGTATCCTGACAGGGAGCGGTGGCTACACCTTC. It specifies CASSILTGSGGYTF.

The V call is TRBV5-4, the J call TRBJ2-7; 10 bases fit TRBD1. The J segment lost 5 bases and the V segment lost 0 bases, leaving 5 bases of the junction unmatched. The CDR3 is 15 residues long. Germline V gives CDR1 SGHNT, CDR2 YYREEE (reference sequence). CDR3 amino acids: CASSLVGTGANEQYF. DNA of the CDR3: TGTGCCAGCAGCTTGGTCGGGACAGGGGCCAACGAGCAGTACTTC. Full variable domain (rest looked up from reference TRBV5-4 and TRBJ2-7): ETGVTQSPTHLIKTRGQQVTLRCSSQSGHNTVSWYQQALGQGPQFIFQYYREEENGRGNFPPRFSGLQFPNYSSELNVNALELDDSALYLCASSLVGTGANEQYFGPGTRLTVT.

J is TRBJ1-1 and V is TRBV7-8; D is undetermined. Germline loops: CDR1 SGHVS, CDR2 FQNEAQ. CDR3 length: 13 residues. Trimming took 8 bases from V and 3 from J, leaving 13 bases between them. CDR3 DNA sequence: TGTGCCAGCGGAAGGACTAGAGACACTGAAGCTTTCTTT. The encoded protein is CASGRTRDTEAFF.

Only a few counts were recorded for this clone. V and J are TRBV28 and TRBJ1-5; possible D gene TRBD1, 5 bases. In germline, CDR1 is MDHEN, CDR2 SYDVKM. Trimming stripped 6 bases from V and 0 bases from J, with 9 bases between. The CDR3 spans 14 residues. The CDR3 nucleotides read TGTGCCAGCAGAGGACAACATAGCAATCAGCCCCAGCATTTT. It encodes CASRGQHSNQPQHF.

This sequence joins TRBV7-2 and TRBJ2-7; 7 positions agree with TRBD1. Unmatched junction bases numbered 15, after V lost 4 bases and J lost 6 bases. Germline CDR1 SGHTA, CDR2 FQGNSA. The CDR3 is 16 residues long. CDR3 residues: CASSSPRSSTGPEQYF. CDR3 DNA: TGTGCCAGCAGCTCACCTCGGAGCTCGACAGGGCCCGAGCAGTACTTC.

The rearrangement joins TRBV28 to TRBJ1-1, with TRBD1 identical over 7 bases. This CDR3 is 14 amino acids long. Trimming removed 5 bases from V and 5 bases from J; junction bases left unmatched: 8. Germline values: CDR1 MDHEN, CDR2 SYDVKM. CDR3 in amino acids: CASSAYKGATEAFF. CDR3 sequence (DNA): TGTGCCAGCAGTGCGTACAAGGGGGCTACTGAAGCTTTCTTT.

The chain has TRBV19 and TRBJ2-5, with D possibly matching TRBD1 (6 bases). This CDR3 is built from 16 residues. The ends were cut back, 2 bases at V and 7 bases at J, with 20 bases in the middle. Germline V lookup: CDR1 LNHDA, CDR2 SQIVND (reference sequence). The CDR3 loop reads CASSIKQGAITGTQYF. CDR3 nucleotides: TGTGCCAGTAGTATAAAACAGGGAGCGATCACTGGGACCCAGTACTTC.

The CDR3 protein is CASNVPGQARPNEKLFF. CDR3 sequence (DNA): TGCGCCAGCAACGTGCCGGGACAGGCAAGACCTAATGAAAAACTGTTTTTT. The chain carries TRBV23-1 and TRBJ1-4; TRBD1 matches 8 bases. TRBV23-1 is an ORF for which the function is uncertain. Unmatched junction bases numbered 13, after V lost 7 bases and J lost 3 bases. The CDR3 spans 17 residues.

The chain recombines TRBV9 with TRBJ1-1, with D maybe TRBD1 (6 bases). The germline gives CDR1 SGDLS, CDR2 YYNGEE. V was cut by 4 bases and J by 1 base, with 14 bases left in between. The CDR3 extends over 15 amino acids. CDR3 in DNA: TGTGCCAGCAGCCCCCGCCGGGGGCCGAACACTGAAGCTTTCTTT. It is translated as CASSPRRGPNTEAFF.

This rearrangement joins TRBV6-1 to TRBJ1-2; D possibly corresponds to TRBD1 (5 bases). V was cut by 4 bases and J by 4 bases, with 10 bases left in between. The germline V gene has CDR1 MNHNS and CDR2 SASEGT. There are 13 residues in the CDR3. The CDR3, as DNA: TGTGCCAGCAGTGGACAGTTTCTCTATGGCTACACCTTC. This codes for CASSGQFLYGYTF.

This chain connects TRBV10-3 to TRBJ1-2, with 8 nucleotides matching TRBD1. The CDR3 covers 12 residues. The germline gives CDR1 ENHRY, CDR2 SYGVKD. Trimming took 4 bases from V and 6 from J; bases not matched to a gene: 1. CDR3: CAISGQGHGYTF. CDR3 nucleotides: TGTGCCATCAGTGGACAGGGGCATGGCTACACCTTC.